Here is one T cell receptor (beta chain) with its context. The target antigen is unknown. With a much larger clone just one base away, this may be a read error. This is likely a read error, given that the CDR3 carries no conserved phenylalanine or tryptophan at its end. This record comes from a study of blood T cells in healthy people across ages. The study, taken as a whole, reports: Naive and antigen-experienced cells could not be conclusively compared, given unsorted PBMCs. There were more naive CD4+ cells and higher diversity in long-lived donors than in aged donors.

Primed by a sample-barcoded 5' primer and a J-beta primer mix, a second PCR proceeded for about 7 to 11 cycles. Template switching added a 12-random-nucleotide identifier to every cDNA molecule. TCRdb re-called the 5' RACE reads with MiXCR, one entry per CDR3 protein. The sample includes about 1.7 million distinct CDR3 sequences, 28% of them seen just once. The CDR3 has 14 residues. In germline, CDR1 is SGHRS, CDR2 YFSETQ. The V segment lost 3 bases and the J segment 5 bases; nucleotides outside the gene matches: 3. The chain joins TRBV5-1 to TRBJ2-7; TRBD1 matches 12 bases. The sequenced material came from blood. The receptor was derived from a woman aged 25 to 39 in good health. The CDR3 bases are TGCGCCAGCAGCTCGGGGACAGGGGGCAACGAGCAGTACATC. Translation gives CASSSGTGGNEQYI.